The entry below gives a single T cell receptor beta chain sequence along with its context. This sample's TCRbeta library carried unique molecular identifier barcodes. TCRdb reprocessed the PCR reads with MiXCR, giving one entry per CDR3 protein. The sample has about 610,000 distinct CDR3 sequences; over 9.5% are singletons. This entry comes from a study of T-cell reconstitution after alpha-beta-depleted transplantation in children. J gave up 5 bases and V 4 bases, and 15 bases lay outside the gene matches. This CDR3 has 17 amino acids. The germline CDR1 and CDR2 sequences are SGHRS and YFSETQ. The sequence was obtained from a human donor who donated a stem cell graft to a child with acute myeloid leukemia. The sequencing here drew on PBMCs from the stem cell graft donor, taken from the stem cell graft. The genes are TRBV5-1 and TRBJ2-3; TRBD1 aligns across 8 bases. The CDR3 spells CASSRRTGSTRGDTQYF. DNA of the CDR3: TGCGCCAGCAGCCGACGGACAGGGAGTACGAGGGGAGATACGCAGTATTTT.